The clone carrying this TCR beta chain was detected a few times. The antigen is not known. CDR1 is LGHNA, CDR2 YNFKEQ, per germline. The CDR3 covers 17 residues. Germline trimming cut 1 base from V and 4 bases from J; bases unmatched to any gene: 7. This sample was included in a study of blood T cells in healthy people across ages. As for the study in general: Through template switching, about one barcoded beta molecule was captured per two T cells, as measured in model experiments. Study-wide results and caveats: Fewer expanded clones and more diversity marked long-lived versus aged donors.

A second roughly 6 to 11 cycle PCR used barcoded and J-beta primers. Each of the samples gave a minimum of 3 million paired-end reads that contained CDR3. TCRdb used MiXCR to reprocess the 5' RACE reads, holding one entry per CDR3 protein. The profile shows 1.8 million or so distinct CDR3 sequences, approximately 39% of them singletons. This TCR was recovered from a human donor in good health. V usage is TRBV4-2 and J usage is TRBJ1-6, with 7 bases lining up with TRBD1. Sequenced: blood. CDR3 region: CASSQVSEGAYNSPLHF. The CDR3 nucleotides read TGTGCCAGCAGCCAAGTCTCGGAGGGGGCGTATAATTCACCCCTCCACTTT.